This T cell receptor (beta chain) was identified during a study of OX40 agonist ivuxolimab in advanced cancers. Study at large: Past anti-PD-1, anti-PD-L1 or anti-CTLA-4 therapy was accepted, and 30% to 50% had received some.

The investigators sampled blood at baseline, at cycle 4 day 1, and at cycle 7 day 1. This table comes from immunoSEQ multiplex PCR, and its TCRdb copy is limited to in-frame clones, with some not included. The table records roughly 63,000 clones, about 88% of them present only once. This clone has a single count. Its antigen is still unknown. Study-wide results and caveats: Partial responders treated at 0.1-3.0 mg/kg exhibited clonal expansion among the lowest measured. Researchers report that CD8+ T cells had, on average, more expanded clones than CD4+.

The germline CDR1 and CDR2 sequences are SGDLS and YYNGEE. V trimming: 3 bases; J trimming: 1 base; junction bases outside the gene matches: 7. There are 17 residues in the CDR3. This TCR came from an adult with an advanced solid tumor such as melanoma, head and neck, liver or kidney cancer. The input for sequencing was CD4+ or CD8+ T cells sorted from blood, taken in a trial of the OX40 agonist ivuxolimab. The chain recombines TRBV9 with TRBJ1-5, with TRBD1 matching over 10 bases. The CDR3 nucleotides are TGTGCCAGCAGCGCAGGGGGGACAGGGGTGAGCAATCAGCCCCAGCATTTT. Translated: CASSAGGTGVSNQPQHF.